This T cell receptor (beta chain) was obtained from a study of shared clonotypes between healthy human individuals (dated by TCRdb to 2020 to 2022). About the study as a whole: A couple of women and three men aged 18 to 49 years were included in the cohort. The study deeply sequenced blood TCR repertoires of about 5 healthy adults to estimate repertoire size and the extent of clonotype sharing between individuals. Per donor, leukapheresis produced somewhere between about 0.94 and 8.9 billion PBMCs. Per donor, three plates each were used for CD4 naive and CD4 memory, two for CD8 naive, and one for CD8 memory. Different laboratories and diverse techniques were used to prepare libraries and sequence TCR repertoires, to increase sequencing depth and limit assay-specific biases. Study-wide findings and limitations: Compared with non-shared clonotypes, clonotypes shared by all four sorted-subset donors had higher generation probabilities. Pairwise subsampling indicated that sequencing depth was expected to affect the degree of clonotype sharing among donors. Only blood was sampled, and tissue TCR repertoires likely differ from those in blood. Rarefaction of sorted-subset datasets indicated incomplete sequencing despite the large sequencing depth. The small number of donors limited the genetic and exposure-history diversity represented. Larger estimated clonotype richness was generally found for naive subsets than for memory subsets. When several donors were compared, the shared fraction of clonotypes was approximately 5% for naive CD4, roughly 3.4% for naive CD8, about 2.4% for memory CD4, and under 0.5% for memory CD8.

The donors were healthy, HIV-negative adults who had no recently reported acute infections or vaccinations. Every donor was a Caucasian adult residing in Nashville, Tennessee, USA. CD4+ T cells were enriched by magnetic negative selection; naive cells were then positively selected on CD45RA, and the negative fraction formed the memory subset. After blood collection by leukapheresis, PBMCs were isolated using Ficoll-Histopaque density gradient centrifugation and then cryopreserved in the vapor phase of liquid nitrogen. Purity and quantity of every magnetically sorted T cell population were checked by analytical flow cytometry. Genomic DNA was isolated from every sorted fraction and measured by UV absorbance on a Nanodrop 2000c. The germline V gene supplies CDR1 SGHRS and CDR2 YFSETQ. Germline trimming: 2 bases from V, 1 base from J; junction bases outside gene matches: 1. From cysteine to phenylalanine, the CDR3 is 15 amino acids long. The read is trimmed to its CDR3 DNA, 45 bases read in frame from base 1.

TCR CDR3 regions were amplified from genomic DNA by multiplex PCR using the deep immunoSEQ assay. Extracted genomic DNA from each cell subset was spread evenly across all wells of several immunoSEQ 96-well plates, with each plate serving as a replicate. For sorted subsets, roughly 200 ng of genomic DNA, equivalent to roughly 30,000 T cell genomes, went into each replicate PCR. Purified libraries were measured with a Qubit 3.0 fluorometer, size-checked on a Bioanalyzer 2100, and measured again with the KAPA Library Quantification kit. Every immunoSEQ 96-well plate was sequenced on a separate single-read 150-cycle Illumina NextSeq 550 flow cell. Per the authors' processing: Because only junctional sequences without quality scores were contained in the immunoSEQ output, filtering matching that applied to full-length reads could not be performed. Sequences were annotated with PyIR, a Python wrapper for IgBLAST v1.9, using IMGT germline references to assign V/J genes and CDR3. Any read was removed if the V/J assignment was weak (E-value above 1e-6), the CDR3 was missing, or the read contained stop codons, out-of-frame junctions, or ambiguous translated residues. V3J clonotypes were defined by identical inferred V gene, J gene, and CDR3 amino acid sequence. Percentage overlap between repertoires was calculated by dividing the number of shared unique clonotypes by the size of the smaller repertoire. Repertoire richness was assessed with RTK rarefaction, the Chao1 estimator, and Recon v2.1 estimates of unobserved clonotypes. OLGA was used to compute generation probabilities for all TCRbeta clonotypes that the gDNA method yielded from a handful of donors. TCRdb took this table from immuneACCESS and kept in-frame rearrangements with V and J called. Such tables lack part of the clones; where checked against another copy, unresolved V genes explain under half of the gap, and the rest is unexplained. V and J calls and clone size follow that table, whereas D and trimming were derived from the DNA. This sample gives about 670,000 clones in total; 55% to 75% of them show up just once. Approximately 1.8% of the sample comes from the top ten.

In the case of this clone: Its recognized antigen is unknown. No base qualities exist here, and no much larger clone lies one base off it. Other nucleotide sequences from this sample produce the same CDR3.

The chain joins TRBV5-1 to TRBJ2-1, and 9 junctional nucleotides match TRBD1. The specimen was memory CD4+ T cells sorted from blood. Read against the paper, the sample's cell subset or site label means: CD45RA-negative fraction. The receptor was isolated from a woman in her twenties or thirties in good health. The nucleotide sequence reads TGCGCCAGCAGCTTAGACAGGGGGTCCTACAATGAGCAGTTCTTC. Its translation is CASSLDRGSYNEQFF.